These 3 T cell receptor beta chains originate from one sample sequenced in a study of OX40 agonist ivuxolimab in advanced cancers. Profiled with immunoSEQ multiplex PCR; TCRdb holds only in-frame clones, not every one. This table has approximately 58,000 clones, 82% appearing once. Sample: CD4+ or CD8+ T cells sorted from blood, taken in a trial of the OX40 agonist ivuxolimab. These TCRs come from an adult with an advanced solid tumor such as melanoma, head and neck, liver or kidney cancer.

The genes are TRBV6-5 and TRBJ2-2; TRBD1 or TRBD2 may be the D gene (5 bases each). V was shortened by 2 bases and J by 7 bases, with 11 bases between the two germline ends. In germline, CDR1 is MNHEY, CDR2 SVGAGI. CDR3 size: 14 residues. CDR3 nucleotides: TGTGCCAGCAGTTACGAGGGGCAGATCGGGGAGCTGTTTTTT. Its protein is CASSYEGQIGELFF.

V usage is TRBV4-2 and J usage is TRBJ1-2, with D possibly matching TRBD1 (5 bases). From germline, CDR1 is LGHNA and CDR2 YNFKEQ. V was cut by 4 bases and J by 4 bases, with 16 bases left in between. The CDR3 is made up of 15 amino acids. The CDR3 here is CASSPIGDSLYGYTF. The CDR3 region has the DNA TGTGCCAGCAGCCCCATAGGCGACAGCCTCTATGGCTACACCTTC.

The rearrangement links TRBV7-8 to TRBJ1-1; 7 nucleotides align to TRBD1. CDR3 length: 14 residues. In germline, CDR1 is SGHVS, CDR2 FQNEAQ. V trimming: 4 bases; J trimming: 6 bases; junction bases outside the gene matches: 8. CDR3 coding DNA: TGTGCCAGCAGCTGGCAGGGGGGTTACGCTGAAGCTTTCTTT. This encodes CASSWQGGYAEAFF.